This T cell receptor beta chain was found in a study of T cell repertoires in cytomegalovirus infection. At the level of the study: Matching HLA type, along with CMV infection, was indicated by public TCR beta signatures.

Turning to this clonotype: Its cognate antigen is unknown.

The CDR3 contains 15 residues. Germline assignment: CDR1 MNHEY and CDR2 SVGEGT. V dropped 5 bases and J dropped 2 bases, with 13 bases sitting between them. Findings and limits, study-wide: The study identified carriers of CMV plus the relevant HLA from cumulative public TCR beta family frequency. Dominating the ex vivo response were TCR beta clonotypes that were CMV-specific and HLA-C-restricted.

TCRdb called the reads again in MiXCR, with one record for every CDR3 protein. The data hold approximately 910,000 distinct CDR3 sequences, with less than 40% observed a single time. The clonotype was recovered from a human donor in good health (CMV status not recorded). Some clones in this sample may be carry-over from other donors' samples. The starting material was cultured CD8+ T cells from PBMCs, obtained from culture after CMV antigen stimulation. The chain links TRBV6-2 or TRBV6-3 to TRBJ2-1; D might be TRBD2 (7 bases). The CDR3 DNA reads TGTGCCAGCAGTCCCCGGGGGGCGGCCTACAATGAGCAGTTCTTC. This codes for CASSPRGAAYNEQFF.